This entry describes one TCR beta chain. Generated by immunoSEQ multiplex PCR, the TCRdb table keeps only in-frame clones and is missing some. The profile shows 90,000 or so clones, about 86% of them singletons. The entry originates in a study of identifying expanded T cells in peripheral blood. The CDR3 loop spans 15 amino acids. Germline CDR1 SGDLS, CDR2 YYNGEE. The V gene lost 0 bases and the J gene lost 2 bases, with 12 bases spanning the gap. Healthy donors had no documented immune events, such as infections, while sampled. The TCR originated in a person between 18 and 75 years old in good health. This chain uses TRBV9 with TRBJ2-7; the D is unclear. Sample: blood. Written as DNA, the CDR3 is TGTGCCAGCAGCGTAGCTACGGCAGGCCCCTACGAGCAGTACTTC. Translated: CASSVATAGPYEQYF.